These 10 T cell receptor beta chains share one sample of origin, sequenced in a study of T-cell reconstitution after alpha-beta-depleted transplantation in children. As it was prepared, the TCRbeta library received unique molecular identifiers. One entry per CDR3 protein results from TCRdb running MiXCR on the PCR reads. The sample consists of 600,000 or so distinct CDR3 sequences, about 23% of them appearing once. The material was PBMCs, mostly from graft donor cells, obtained 360 days after TCRalphabeta/CD19-depleted stem cell transplant. These TCRs come from a boy in the first two years of life who had a stem cell transplant for acute myeloid leukemia, so the T cells may come from the graft donor.

This clonotype has just a few counts. The gene calls are TRBV10-1 and TRBJ2-3; tentatively, D is TRBD1 (6 bases). The CDR3 has 16 residues. Trimming left V 4 bases short and J 0 bases short, with 14 bases between. Germline CDR1 reads WNHNN; CDR2 reads SYGVQD (reference sequence). The CDR3 sequence is CASSVVGHPSTDTQYF. The DNA for the CDR3 is TGCGCCAGCAGTGTGGTGGGACACCCTAGCACAGATACGCAGTATTTT.

The table lists this clonotype with a few counts. Here the CDR3 DNA reads TGTGCCAGCAGCTTAGACGGGCTGGGAGCTTTCTTT. This gives the protein CASSLDGLGAFF. The J gene is TRBJ1-1, the V gene TRBV7-9; D gene ambiguous. The V and J ends lost 1 base and 10 bases respectively, with 10 bases between them. CDR3 size: 12 residues. The germline CDR1 and CDR2 sequences are SEHNR and FQNEAQ (reference sequence).

The chain joins TRBV7-3 to TRBJ2-2, with D possibly matching TRBD1 (6 bases). Trimming removed 6 bases at V and 2 bases at J, with 7 bases between. The CDR3 runs to 13 residues. CDR1 is SGHTA, CDR2 FQGTGA, per germline. CDR3 residues: CASRDRNTGELFF. Here the CDR3 DNA reads TGTGCCAGCAGGGACAGAAACACCGGGGAGCTGTTTTTT.

This clonotype occurred many times. The V call is TRBV12-3 or TRBV12-4, the J call TRBJ1-5; 8 bases agree with TRBD1. This CDR3 region has 15 residues. V shed 4 bases and J 5 bases; nucleotides not matched to a gene: 7. The CDR3 protein is CASSSRTGRDQPQHF. The CDR3 DNA reads as TGTGCCAGCAGTTCTAGGACAGGGCGCGATCAGCCCCAGCATTTT.

The rearrangement uses TRBV19 and TRBJ2-1, with 8 positions matching TRBD1. This CDR3 contains 14 residues. Trimming cost V 6 bases and J 6 bases; bases outside gene matches: 7. CDR1 LNHDA and CDR2 SQIVND come from the germline V gene (reference sequence). The CDR3 loop reads CASREDRAGNEQFF. CDR3 coding DNA: TGTGCCAGTAGGGAGGACAGGGCGGGCAATGAGCAGTTCTTC.

This clonotype was seen at least ten times. The chain employs TRBV6-5 and TRBJ2-2; D not resolved. The CDR3 extends over 15 amino acids. V was shortened by 0 bases and J by 11 bases, with 16 bases between the two germline ends. Per the germline V gene, CDR1 is MNHEY and CDR2 is SVGAGI. The CDR3 region is CASSYSTFTPTELFF. The CDR3 DNA sequence: TGTGCCAGCAGTTACTCGACATTTACTCCGACCGAGCTGTTTTTT.

There are many counts of this clonotype. A read error may produce the germline difference seen at one junction end. The chain uses TRBV5-6 and TRBJ1-2; perhaps TRBD1 as D (5 bases). The CDR3 runs to 14 residues. Germline V gives CDR1 SGHDT, CDR2 YYEEEE. The CDR3 sequence: CASRLDITNYGYTF. Here the CDR3 DNA reads TGTGCCAGCAGATTGGACATAACTAACTATGGCTACACCTTC. Drawing the rest from reference TRBV5-6 and TRBJ1-2, the complete variable domain is DAGVTQSPTHLIKTRGQQVTLRCSPKSGHDTVSWYQQALGQGPQFIFQYYEEEERQRGNFPDRFSGHQFPNYSSELNVNALLLGDSALYLCASRLDITNYGYTFGSGTRLTVV.

This clonotype has ten or more counts. CDR3 in amino acids: CATSAPTENTEAFF. The DNA for the CDR3 is TGTGCCACCAGCGCCCCTACAGAGAACACTGAAGCTTTCTTT. V and J are TRBV15 and TRBJ1-1; D is unclear. Germline V CDR1 and CDR2: LNHNV, YYDKDF (reference sequence). Trimming removed 5 bases from V and 1 base from J, with 11 bases in between. CDR3 length: 14 residues.

This sequence joins TRBV9 and TRBJ2-1, with TRBD1 identical over 7 bases. CDR3 length: 16 amino acids. V shed 3 bases and J 3 bases; nucleotides not matched to a gene: 9. Germline V CDR1 and CDR2: SGDLS, YYNGEE. The CDR3 DNA sequence: TGTGCCAGCAGCGACCGGGACAGCTACCTCTACAATGAGCAGTTCTTC. Translation: CASSDRDSYLYNEQFF.

This clonotype was detected many times. The CDR3 protein is CASSPRPISNEKLFF. CDR3 nucleotides: TGTGCCAGCTCACCACGGCCCATAAGCAATGAAAAACTGTTTTTT. The chain is built from TRBV18 and TRBJ1-4; D not resolved. The CDR3 length is 15 residues. Per the germline V gene, CDR1 is KGHSH and CDR2 is LQKENI. Trimming pared 1 base from V and 5 bases from J, leaving 11 bases between.